Below, 15 T cell receptor beta chains from the same sample are listed, as sequenced in a study of T cell changes during pregnancy in multiple sclerosis. Libraries were prepared by immunoSEQ multiplex PCR; TCRdb keeps only in-frame clonotypes and omits some of them. The sample shows some 70,000 clones, about nine tenths of them seen only once. The sample was peripheral blood, taken after pregnancy. Receptors originate from a female donor in good health, enrolled as a control in a pregnancy study.

The chain recombines TRBV13 with TRBJ2-7; no clear D gene. V shed 5 bases and J shed 5 bases, with 16 bases lying between them. This CDR3 contains 14 residues. In germline, CDR1 is PRHDT, CDR2 FYEKMQ (reference sequence). The CDR3 region has the DNA TGTGCCAGCAGCCGAGAAGCCCAGGTCCACGAGCAGTACTTC. This encodes CASSREAQVHEQYF.

This chain joins TRBV29-1 and TRBJ2-6; 9 positions agree with TRBD1. The germline CDR1 and CDR2 sequences are SQVTM and ANQGSEA. V lost 7 bases and J lost 2; bases outside the gene matches: 12. The CDR3 has 17 residues. The CDR3 DNA is TGCAGCGCCCAAATTCCGGGACAGGGAGCTGGGGCCAACGTCCTGACTTTC. Protein sequence: CSAQIPGQGAGANVLTF.

The chain couples TRBV6-6 to TRBJ1-1; 10 bases match TRBD1. CDR3 length: 14 residues. V dropped 6 bases and J dropped 8; count of bases not matched to a gene: 9. CDR1 MNHNY and CDR2 SVGAGI come from the germline V gene (reference sequence). The CDR3 DNA is TGTGCCAGCAGACCCGGGACAGGGGTCAACGAAGCTTTCTTT. Translating it yields CASRPGTGVNEAFF.

This chain joins TRBV7-8 and TRBJ1-6, with D hard to call. The V gene lost 5 bases and the J gene lost 12 bases, with 14 bases spanning the gap. Germline CDR1 reads SGHVS; CDR2 reads FQNEAQ. The CDR3 loop spans 13 amino acids. CDR3 nucleotides: TGTGCCAGCAGCCTAAGCGGACTGGGACCCCTCCACTTT. This sequence encodes CASSLSGLGPLHF.

This chain links TRBV5-1 with TRBJ2-5; 9 bases match TRBD2. The CDR3 is 13 amino acids. CDR1 and CDR2 (germline): SGHRS, YFSETQ. The V gene end was trimmed by 4 bases and the J gene end by 11 bases; junction bases not matched to a gene: 9. The CDR3 nucleotides are TGCGCCAGCAGCCGATCCGAGCGGGGGGAGCAGTACTTC. Amino acid sequence: CASSRSERGEQYF.

This chain links TRBV5-5 with TRBJ1-1; 9 bases align to TRBD1. Trimming removed 3 bases from V and 10 bases from J; junction bases left unmatched: 16. Germline CDR1 and CDR2: SGHKS and YYEKEE (reference sequence). This CDR3 contains 16 residues. The CDR3 loop reads CASSWGTGNFVTGAFF. In DNA, the CDR3 is TGTGCCAGCAGCTGGGGGACAGGGAATTTCGTTACGGGAGCTTTCTTT.

This CDR3 is CAWSPRTSGFKNIQYF. The CDR3 DNA sequence: TGTGCCTGGAGTCCTCGGACTAGCGGGTTCAAAAACATTCAGTACTTC. The V and J genes are TRBV30 and TRBJ2-4; the match to TRBD2 covers 11 bases. The length of the CDR3 is 16 residues. Germline V lookup: CDR1 GTSNPN, CDR2 SVGIG (reference sequence). V dropped 2 bases and J dropped 3; count of bases not matched to a gene: 6.

CDR3 DNA sequence: TGTGCCAGCAGACAATCAGGGGGCCAGGAGACCCAGTACTTC. Protein product: CASRQSGGQETQYF. The chain carries TRBV6-6 and TRBJ2-5; TRBD1 matches 8 bases. The germline V gene encodes CDR1 MNHNY and CDR2 SVGAGI (reference sequence). V shed 6 bases and J 5 bases; nucleotides not matched to a gene: 8. The CDR3 extends over 14 amino acids.

This clone was picked up one time. This sequence joins TRBV28 and TRBJ1-5, with a possible D match to TRBD1 (5 bases). This CDR3 has 14 amino acids. The V and J ends lost 5 bases and 2 bases respectively, with 10 bases between them. Germline V gene sequence: CDR1 MDHEN, CDR2 SYDVKM. As DNA, the CDR3 is TGTGCCAGCAGTCCCAGGGTGGGCAATCAGCCCCAGCATTTT. This translates into CASSPRVGNQPQHF.

This rearrangement joins TRBV6-4 to TRBJ1-2, with 10 bases lining up with TRBD1. Trimming cost V 0 bases and J 6 bases; bases outside gene matches: 13. CDR3 length equals 18 residues. In germline, CDR1 is MRHNA, CDR2 SNTAGT. The CDR3 is CASSDSFRRQGAGDGYTF. The CDR3 bases are TGTGCCAGCAGTGACTCTTTTAGGAGACAGGGGGCCGGGGATGGCTACACCTTC.

The genes are TRBV7-2 and TRBJ2-1, with D possibly being TRBD1 (6 bases). CDR3 length equals 11 residues. V lost 2 bases, J lost 15 bases, and 11 bases lay in between. CDR1 and CDR2 (germline): SGHTA, FQGNSA. CDR3 protein: CASSLLQGWFF. For the CDR3, the DNA is TGTGCCAGCAGCTTATTACAGGGTTGGTTCTTC.

The gene calls are TRBV18 and TRBJ2-7; 8 bases are shared with TRBD2. There are 15 residues in the CDR3. Germline V gives CDR1 KGHSH, CDR2 LQKENI. The V gene end was trimmed by 3 bases and the J gene end by 1 base; junction bases not matched to a gene: 5. CDR3 protein: CASSPGGGSSYEQYF. The DNA of the CDR3 is TGTGCCAGCTCACCCGGGGGGGGCAGTTCCTACGAGCAGTACTTC.

The gene calls are TRBV5-1 and TRBJ2-1; D uncertain. The CDR3 runs to 17 residues. Germline CDR1 reads SGHRS; CDR2 reads YFSETQ. V lost 1 base and J lost 0, with 14 bases in between. The CDR3 DNA reads as TGCGCCAGCAGCTTGTTCGGCGGAGAGCGCTCCTACAATGAGCAGTTCTTC. Its translation: CASSLFGGERSYNEQFF.

CDR3 bases: TGCAGCGTTGAAGGGAGTGGCAGTCGCTACGAGCAGTACTTC. It yields the protein CSVEGSGSRYEQYF. The chain joins TRBV29-1 to TRBJ2-7; D gene uncertain. The CDR3 has 14 residues. Deletions cut 1 base from V and 3 bases from J, with 13 bases between. Per germline, CDR1 SQVTM and CDR2 ANQGSEA.

The J gene is TRBJ2-1, the V gene TRBV6-1; TRBD2 matches 8 bases. The V and J ends lost 2 bases and 4 bases, in that order; junction bases with no gene match: 1. CDR1 MNHNS and CDR2 SASEGT come from the germline V gene. The CDR3 covers 14 residues. The CDR3 DNA follows: TGTGCCAGCAGTGAACCTAGCGGGTACAATGAGCAGTTCTTC. Translation: CASSEPSGYNEQFF.